This entry concerns a single TCR beta chain. This record comes from a study of shared T cell receptors in the human thymus. V was pared by 5 bases and J by 0 bases, with 8 bases of the junction left unmatched. This CDR3 has 19 residues. Generated by immunoSEQ multiplex PCR, the TCRdb table keeps only in-frame clones and is missing some. This table holds more than 550,000 clones, about 90% found once. This sample also belongs to another study, concerning human thymus T cells. That paper adds: All donors were healthy Finnish infants who were undergoing corrective surgery to treat congenital heart defects. Resections that were taken during corrective heart surgery supplied the thymus tissue. Use of V and J genes seemed skewed within the thymic and blood repertoires. Among unrelated individuals, related research reported thymic repertoires that overlapped highly.

The chain employs TRBV23-1 and TRBJ2-6, with 12 bases that match TRBD1. TRBV23-1 is an ORF, and what it does is uncertain. Sequencing input: thymocytes. This TCR was sampled from a boy under two years old with a congenital heart defect. DNA for the CDR3: TGCGCCAGCAGTGCTGGGGGGACAGGGGGCATCTCTGGGGCCAACGTCCTGACTTTC. It specifies CASSAGGTGGISGANVLTF.